Shown below are 18 T cell receptor beta chains from a single sample sequenced in a study of blood T cell repertoires in COVID-19. Sequencing used immunoSEQ multiplex PCR; TCRdb keeps in-frame clones, though not all of them. The sample carries tens of thousands of clones, 80% to 85% recorded once. Input material: peripheral blood. The source is a woman aged 80 or over with active or convalescent COVID-19.

Concerning this clone itself: An end of the junction differs from the germline gene, which may be a read error. J is TRBJ2-7 and V is TRBV19; D is uncertain. The CDR3 is 12 residues long. CDR1 is LNHDA and CDR2 is SQIVND in the germline V gene (reference sequence). CDR3 amino acids: CASSSPSHEQYF. The CDR3 DNA sequence: TGTGCCAGTAGTTCCCCCTCCCACGAGCAGTACTTC.

The chain employs TRBV6-2 or TRBV6-3 and TRBJ2-7, with 7 bases aligning to TRBD1. In germline, CDR1 is MNHEY, CDR2 SVGEGT. CDR3 length: 14 residues. With 6 bases clipped from V and 2 bases from J, the junction kept 7 bases outside the gene matches. The CDR3 sequence is CASSPGTEPYEQYF. The CDR3 nucleotides are TGTGCCAGCAGCCCCGGGACAGAACCCTACGAGCAGTACTTC.

The chain carries TRBV6-6 and TRBJ2-2; D ambiguous. The CDR3 consists of 16 residues. Trimming took off 6 bases at V and 2 bases at J, with 16 bases between the two ends. Per the germline V gene, CDR1 is MNHNY and CDR2 is SVGAGI (reference sequence). Here the CDR3 DNA reads TGTGCCAGCAGGCTCCCCCAACAGACAAACACCGGGGAGCTGTTTTTT. This sequence encodes CASRLPQQTNTGELFF.

As DNA, the CDR3 is TGCAGTGCTAGAGATCAATACATCGAGCATTTT. Translation: CSARDQYIEHF. The chain joins TRBV20-1 to TRBJ1-5; no clear D. Trimming took off 0 bases at V and 14 bases at J, with 11 bases between the two ends. This CDR3 contains 11 residues. In germline, CDR1 is DFQATT, CDR2 SNEGSKA (reference sequence).

The rearrangement uses TRBV10-2 and TRBJ1-5; possibly TRBD1 for D (5 bases). Germline values: CDR1 WSHSY, CDR2 SAAADI. This CDR3 spans 14 amino acids. V lost 5 bases and J lost 7, with 15 bases in between. CDR3 amino acids: CASSLDRWIQPQHF. The CDR3 DNA reads as TGCGCCAGCAGTCTCGACAGATGGATCCAGCCCCAGCATTTT.

The chain combines TRBV25-1 with TRBJ1-2; unclear D gene. Germline lookup yields CDR1 MGHDK and CDR2 SYGVNS. V was cut by 3 bases and J by 8 bases, with 13 bases left in between. The CDR3 totals 13 residues. For the CDR3, the DNA is TGTGCCAGCAGTGACTTGCAGCGTGAGGGCTACACCTTC. Residues: CASSDLQREGYTF.

This clone was recorded only once. The chain is built from TRBV2 and TRBJ1-3, with 8 bases aligning to TRBD1. The junction had 9 bases not matched to a gene; V was cut back by 6 bases and J by 2 bases. The germline CDR1 and CDR2 sequences are SNHLY and FYNNEI. The CDR3 has 16 amino acids. The CDR3: CASSDTGGVTGNTIYF. The DNA of the CDR3 is TGTGCCAGCAGCGACACAGGGGGAGTCACTGGAAACACCATATATTTT.

V usage is TRBV3-1 (or the pseudogene TRBV3-2) and J usage is TRBJ2-7, with TRBD2 matching over 12 bases. This CDR3 has 16 amino acids. V was clipped by 4 bases and J by 0 bases; unmatched bases: 4. CDR1 and CDR2 from the germline V gene are LGHDT and YNNKEL (reference sequence). CDR3 residues: CASSPASGRVSYEQYF. CDR3 nucleotide sequence: TGTGCCAGCAGCCCCGCTAGCGGGAGGGTCTCCTACGAGCAGTACTTC.

This clone was counted a single time. V and J are TRBV3-1 (or the pseudogene TRBV3-2) and TRBJ1-2; D might be TRBD1 (5 bases). The CDR3 loop spans 17 amino acids. Germline assignment: CDR1 LGHDT and CDR2 YNNKEL (reference sequence). The ends were cut back, 0 bases at V and 9 bases at J, with 23 bases in the middle. The CDR3 bases are TGTGCCAGCAGCCAAGATGTGGGGCCCCCGTTCTCTATGAGCTACACCTTC. It encodes CASSQDVGPPFSMSYTF.

This chain joins TRBV9 and TRBJ2-3; D not resolved. Trimming removed 0 bases at V and 1 base at J, with 9 bases between. The CDR3 sequence is 15 residues long. Germline V gene data show CDR1 as SGDLS and CDR2 as YYNGEE. The CDR3 spells CASSVGSLRTDTQYF. CDR3 nucleotides: TGTGCCAGCAGCGTAGGTAGCCTACGCACAGATACGCAGTATTTT.

The chain carries TRBV2 and TRBJ1-3, with unresolved D. Trimming took 5 bases from V and 0 from J, leaving 14 bases between them. Germline values: CDR1 SNHLY, CDR2 FYNNEI. The CDR3 sequence is 16 residues long. The CDR3 spells CASSLEKPFSGNTIYF. DNA for the CDR3: TGTGCCAGCAGTTTAGAGAAACCATTCTCTGGAAACACCATATATTTT.

This sequence joins TRBV25-1 and TRBJ2-4; D gene unclear. Trimming took 6 bases from V and 8 from J, leaving 11 bases between them. This CDR3 has 12 residues. The germline gives CDR1 MGHDK, CDR2 SYGVNS. The CDR3 loop reads CASRGWKDIQYF. CDR3 coding DNA: TGTGCCAGCAGGGGCTGGAAGGACATTCAGTACTTC. The entire variable domain, with the rest obtained from reference TRBV25-1 and TRBJ2-4, is as follows: EADIYQTPRYLVIGTGKKITLECSQTMGHDKMYWYQQDPGMELHLIHYSYGVNSTEKGDLSSESTVSRIRTEHFPLTLESARPSHTSQYLCASRGWKDIQYFGAGTRLSVL.

J is TRBJ2-3 and V is TRBV5-1, with D maybe TRBD2 (5 bases). V was cut by 0 bases and J by 1 base, with 12 bases left in between. This CDR3 spans 16 amino acids. Germline CDR1 SGHRS, CDR2 YFSETQ. The CDR3 DNA follows: TGCGCCAGCAGCTTGGGTGGACTCTCTGGCACAGATACGCAGTATTTT. It is translated as CASSLGGLSGTDTQYF.

This rearrangement joins TRBV2 to TRBJ1-5, with TRBD1 matching 8 bases. Trimming took 6 bases from V and 5 from J; bases not matched to a gene: 9. Germline assignment: CDR1 SNHLY and CDR2 FYNNEI. CDR3 length: 15 amino acids. DNA for the CDR3: TGTGCCAGCAGCGCCGATCAGGGGGCCGATCAGCCCCAGCATTTT. It is translated as CASSADQGADQPQHF.

The chain recombines TRBV6-2 or TRBV6-3 with TRBJ2-4; 7 bases line up with TRBD1. CDR3 length: 14 amino acids. Germline lookup yields CDR1 MNHEY and CDR2 SVGEGT. The V gene end was trimmed by 4 bases and the J gene end by 10 bases; junction bases not matched to a gene: 10. In DNA, the CDR3 is TGTGCCAGCAGTTTCGCCGGGACAGACCGTATTCAGTACTTC. Its protein is CASSFAGTDRIQYF.

V and J are TRBV4-2 and TRBJ2-1, with D perhaps TRBD2 (6 bases). The CDR3 is 19 amino acids. With 0 bases removed from V and 6 bases from J, the gap between germline ends came to 24 bases. Germline CDR1 and CDR2: LGHNA and YNFKEQ. The CDR3 loop reads CASSQDYRERSDRRNEQFF. In nucleotides, the CDR3 is TGTGCCAGCAGCCAAGATTACCGGGAGAGATCTGATCGCCGCAATGAGCAGTTCTTC.

The CDR3 loop is CAISDRAGANTEAFF. The CDR3 coding sequence is TGTGCCATCAGTGATCGGGCAGGGGCGAACACTGAAGCTTTCTTT. The rearrangement links TRBV10-3 to TRBJ1-1; perhaps TRBD1 as D (6 bases). Trimming pared 3 bases from V and 1 base from J, leaving 12 bases between. The CDR3 totals 15 residues. Germline V gene sequence: CDR1 ENHRY, CDR2 SYGVKD.

The chain has TRBV10-3 and TRBJ2-7; TRBD1 might be the D (6 bases). The CDR3 has 13 amino acids. V was clipped by 11 bases and J by 0 bases, with 14 bases between them. Germline V gene sequence: CDR1 ENHRY, CDR2 SYGVKD. The CDR3 nucleotides read TGTGCCTCTACAGGGACGGACTCCTACGAGCAGTACTTC. It is translated as CASTGTDSYEQYF.